A selection of T cell receptor beta chains follows, all from one sample in a study of blood T cell repertoires in COVID-19. This table comes from immunoSEQ multiplex PCR, and its TCRdb copy is limited to in-frame clones, with some not included. The profile covers 150,000 to 200,000 clones, with approximately 87% appearing a single time and around 20% taken by the ten largest. The sequenced sample was peripheral blood. These receptor sequences come from an older man with active or convalescent COVID-19. The CDR3 runs from the conserved cysteine through the conserved F or W. The D gene is left open where the match is weak. A clone size is listed for some rows: how often the clone was seen (once, few, many), or a class if it is expanded.

clone_size	j_call	v_call	d_call	cdr3_aa	cdr3_nt
NA	TRBJ2-6	TRBV5-4	NA	CASSLARQSSGANVLTF	TGTGCCAGCAGCTTGGCCCGACAGAGCTCTGGGGCCAACGTCCTGACTTTC
NA	TRBJ1-6	TRBV3-1/TRBV3-2	NA	CASSQLLGDFSNSPLHF	TGTGCCAGCAGCCAACTCCTTGGGGACTTCTCCAATTCACCCCTCCACTTT
NA	TRBJ1-4	TRBV6-5	TRBD1	CASMGRGPSEKLFF	TGTGCCAGCATGGGAAGGGGGCCAAGTGAAAAACTGTTTTTT
NA	TRBJ2-7	TRBV24-1	NA	CATSETGYEQYF	TGTGCCACCAGTGAAACAGGTTACGAGCAGTACTTC
NA	TRBJ1-2	TRBV28	NA	CASSLEDYGSFTF	TGTGCCAGCAGTCTAGAGGATTATGGGTCTTTCACCTTC
once	TRBJ1-1	TRBV5-4	NA	CASSLFAGALAEAFF	TGTGCCAGCAGCTTATTTGCGGGGGCTTTGGCTGAAGCTTTCTTT
NA	TRBJ2-7	TRBV10-3	TRBD1	CAISDSGTGSGRYEQYF	TGTGCCATCAGTGATTCCGGGACAGGGTCGGGGAGGTACGAGCAGTACTTC
NA	TRBJ2-2	TRBV18	NA	CASSPPEGSWELFF	TGTGCCAGCTCACCACCCGAGGGTTCGTGGGAGCTGTTTTTT
NA	TRBJ2-2	TRBV3-1/TRBV3-2	TRBD2	CASSLAGVRTGELFF	TGTGCCAGCAGCCTAGCGGGAGTTCGAACCGGGGAGCTGTTTTTT
NA	TRBJ2-5	TRBV6-6	NA	CASSRNSNQETQYF	TGTGCCAGCAGTCGAAACAGCAACCAAGAGACCCAGTACTTC
NA	TRBJ1-5	TRBV18	TRBD1	CASSPRDRGLYSNQPQHF	TGTGCCAGCTCACCCCGGGACAGGGGCCTCTATAGCAATCAGCCCCAGCATTTT
NA	TRBJ1-2	TRBV5-4	NA	CASSLGNDIGVGYTF	TGTGCCAGCAGCTTAGGTAACGATATCGGGGTTGGCTACACCTTC
NA	TRBJ2-3	TRBV29-1	NA	CSVRGSGVSDTQYF	TGCAGCGTTCGGGGGAGTGGGGTTTCAGATACGCAGTATTTT
NA	TRBJ1-6	TRBV6-5	TRBD1	CASWTGTGVSPLHF	TGTGCCAGCTGGACCGGGACAGGGGTTTCACCCCTCCACTTT
once	TRBJ1-5	TRBV3-1/TRBV3-2	NA	CASSPTSGGSNQPQHF	TGTGCCAGCAGCCCAACTTCGGGGGGTAGCAATCAGCCCCAGCATTTT
NA	TRBJ2-1	TRBV7-6	NA	CASSPQVYNEQFF	TGTGCCAGCAGCCCCCAGGTATACAATGAGCAGTTCTTC
NA	TRBJ2-2	TRBV2	NA	CASRIRERTGELFF	TGTGCCAGCAGAATCAGGGAAAGGACCGGGGAGCTGTTTTTT
NA	TRBJ1-1	TRBV7-3	NA	CASHRGAGDTEAFF	TGTGCCAGCCATCGAGGGGCGGGGGACACTGAAGCTTTCTTT
NA	TRBJ1-5	TRBV28	NA	CASSLLRSQPQHF	TGTGCCAGCAGCCTACTCAGGTCCCAGCCCCAGCATTTT
NA	TRBJ2-7	TRBV5-1	NA	CASSFDPTGTNSYEQYF	TGCGCCAGCAGCTTCGATCCCACAGGGACAAACTCCTACGAGCAGTACTTC
NA	TRBJ2-5	TRBV18	TRBD1	CASSVGQGEGETQYF	TGTGCCAGCTCAGTAGGACAGGGAGAGGGAGAGACCCAGTACTTC
NA	TRBJ2-7	TRBV7-2	TRBD1	CASSFRIGTEFAEQYF	TGTGCCAGCAGCTTCCGCATAGGGACAGAATTTGCCGAGCAGTACTTC
NA	TRBJ1-1	TRBV3-1/TRBV3-2	NA	CASRRATEAFF	TGTGCCAGCAGGCGGGCAACTGAAGCTTTCTTT
NA	TRBJ2-1	TRBV5-1	TRBD2	CASSTPGLAGSEQFF	TGCGCCAGCAGCACACCGGGACTAGCGGGAAGTGAGCAGTTCTTC
NA	TRBJ1-2	TRBV30	TRBD1	CAWSVLAGGSSPYGYTF	TGTGCCTGGAGTGTATTGGCAGGGGGATCCTCGCCCTATGGCTACACCTTC
NA	TRBJ1-2	TRBV7-2	NA	CASSLSQGLYGYTF	TGTGCCAGCAGCTTGAGTCAGGGGCTCTATGGCTACACCTTC
NA	TRBJ1-2	TRBV11-3	NA	CASSLDRVGAPYGDTF	TGTGCCAGCAGCTTAGATAGAGTGGGGGCACCCTATGGGGACACCTTC
NA	TRBJ2-1	TRBV6-5	TRBD1	CASSLTGSSYNEQFF	TGTGCCAGCAGTTTGACAGGGAGCTCCTACAATGAGCAGTTCTTC